This TCR beta chain was documented in a study of cytomegalovirus exposure and HLA in healthy donors. Findings of the study overall: Compared with the roughly 700-donor mean, an Asian-associated ancestry cluster reportedly had fewer N-insertions, according to a later analysis.

It was healthy bone marrow donors who served as donors. PCR amplification relied on 60 Vbeta primers (plus 13 Jbeta primers). Assay: immunoSEQ multiplex PCR; the TCRdb copy retains only in-frame clones and omits some. In the table there are 170,000 or so clones, approximately 81% of which are singletons. This clone showed up just once. Its antigen is currently unknown. CDR1 and CDR2 (germline): SQVTM, ANQGSEA. The CDR3 is 14 residues long. Deletions cut 0 bases from V and 12 bases from J, with 18 bases between. The sample was PBMCs. The chain links TRBV29-1 to TRBJ2-1; D gene ambiguous. The receptor was derived from a boy aged 2 to 9 in good health and CMV-seronegative. CDR3 loop: CSVEERYLQLGQFF. As DNA, the CDR3 is TGCAGCGTTGAAGAACGGTATCTCCAGCTAGGGCAGTTCTTC.